This entry lists 22 T cell receptor beta chains sequenced from one sample in a study of early T cells in non-severe SARS-CoV-2 infection. One entry per CDR3 protein, called by TCRdb with MiXCR from the 5' RACE reads. In the table there are about 85,000 distinct CDR3 sequences, under 15% of which are singletons. Sequencing used whole blood. The receptor source for this set is an adult who was a healthcare worker with PCR-confirmed SARS-CoV-2 infection or an uninfected control (not recorded which).

This clonotype has ten or more counts. The V call is TRBV28, the J call TRBJ2-3; D call uncertain. V lost 6 bases and J 1 base, leaving 5 bases between the germline ends. This CDR3 contains 12 residues. The germline CDR1 and CDR2 sequences are MDHEN and SYDVKM. The CDR3 region has the DNA TGTGCCAGCAGAAGTCGCACAGATACGCAGTATTTT. Translating it yields CASRSRTDTQYF. Drawing the rest from reference TRBV28 and TRBJ2-3, the complete variable domain is DVKVTQSSRYLVKRTGEKVFLECVQDMDHENMFWYRQDPGLGLRLIYFSYDVKMKEKGDIPEGYSVSREKKERFSLILESASTNQTSMYLCASRSRTDTQYFGPGTRLTVL.

In its sample, this clonotype was seen a few times. The rearrangement uses TRBV7-9 and TRBJ1-2; no firm D call. This CDR3 spans 13 amino acids. V lost 0 bases, J lost 1 base, and 3 bases lay in between. Looked up from germline, CDR1 is SEHNR and CDR2 is FQNEAQ (reference sequence). The CDR3 loop reads CASSLAVNYGYTF. Here the CDR3 DNA reads TGTGCCAGCAGCTTAGCAGTTAACTATGGCTACACCTTC.

V usage is TRBV5-5 and J usage is TRBJ2-5, with TRBD1 identical over 10 bases. The CDR3 has 16 residues. With V trimmed by 7 bases and J by 2 bases, 11 bases remained unmatched. Germline values: CDR1 SGHKS, CDR2 YYEKEE (reference sequence). The CDR3 bases are TGTGCCAGCCGACCTAGGACAGGGGGAATTCAAGAGACCCAGTACTTC. It is translated as CASRPRTGGIQETQYF.

The gene calls are TRBV3-1 and TRBJ1-1; no definite D call. Between the trimmed V and J ends, which lost 1 base and 1 base, there was a span of 13 bases. Germline CDR1 reads LGHDT; CDR2 reads YNNKEL (reference sequence). The CDR3 contains 16 residues. The CDR3: CASSQASRAPNTEAFF. CDR3 nucleotides: TGTGCCAGCAGCCAAGCTAGTAGGGCTCCGAACACTGAAGCTTTCTTT.

This clonotype was seen at least ten times. The chain recombines TRBV3-1 with TRBJ1-3; D ambiguous. The germline V and J ends were trimmed by 6 bases and 0 bases, with 9 bases remaining between them. The germline CDR1 and CDR2 sequences are LGHDT and YNNKEL (reference sequence). This CDR3 is built from 14 residues. The CDR3 DNA sequence: TGTGCCAGCAGACCGACGGGCTCTGGAAACACCATATATTTT. Translated: CASRPTGSGNTIYF.

The CDR3 DNA reads as TGCAGTGCTAGAGATCCCGGGACAGGGGACTATGGCTACACCTTC. It is translated as CSARDPGTGDYGYTF. The chain has TRBV20-1 and TRBJ1-2, with 10 bases that match TRBD1. The CDR3 runs to 15 residues. Germline assignment: CDR1 DFQATT and CDR2 SNEGSKA (reference sequence). With 0 bases clipped from V and 3 bases from J, the junction kept 4 bases outside the gene matches.

V usage is TRBV7-9 and J usage is TRBJ2-5; the D is unclear. The CDR3 contains 14 residues. From germline, CDR1 is SEHNR and CDR2 FQNEAQ (reference sequence). V was clipped by 6 bases and J by 4 bases, with 15 bases between them. For the CDR3, the DNA is TGTGCCAGCAGATTTACAGAATCGGGAGAGACCCAGTACTTC. Its protein product is CASRFTESGETQYF.

The chain links TRBV10-2 to TRBJ2-7; TRBD2 aligns across 14 bases. The germline V gene has CDR1 WSHSY and CDR2 SAAADI. V dropped 3 bases and J dropped 4; count of bases not matched to a gene: 11. The CDR3 is 18 amino acids. CDR3 DNA: TGCGCCAGCAGTGATGGTCCCGCGGGACTAGCGGGAGAGTACGAGCAGTACTTC. Its protein is CASSDGPAGLAGEYEQYF.

This clonotype turned up a few times. The chain has TRBV20-1 and TRBJ2-5; D is unclear. Germline V gives CDR1 DFQATT, CDR2 SNEGSKA (reference sequence). V shed 4 bases and J shed 5 bases, with 17 bases lying between them. The length of the CDR3 is 14 residues. Here the CDR3 reads CSATTTQRRETQYF. The CDR3 DNA follows: TGCAGTGCTACCACTACGCAGAGAAGGGAGACCCAGTACTTC.

The rearrangement joins TRBV11-2 to TRBJ2-1; either TRBD1 or TRBD2 may supply D (7 bases each). Germline lookup yields CDR1 SGHAT and CDR2 FQNNGV. This CDR3 comprises 17 residues. V was shortened by 5 bases and J by 6 bases, with 23 bases between the two germline ends. As DNA, the CDR3 is TGTGCCAGCAGCCCCAGGGGGGGGCAGGGGCCCGTCAATGAGCAGTTCTTC. Its translation: CASSPRGGQGPVNEQFF.

Remarks on this clonotype: This may arise from a read error, as a much more abundant clone is one base away. The V call is TRBV28, the J call TRBJ2-2, with D unresolved. V was cut by 10 bases and J by 1 base, with 7 bases left in between. Germline CDR1 and CDR2: MDHEN and SYDVKM. This CDR3 is 12 amino acids long. The CDR3 nucleotides are TGTGCCACCACAGAGAACACCGGGGAGCTGTTTTTT. Translation gives CATTENTGELFF.

This clonotype was found many times. V usage is TRBV6-6 and J usage is TRBJ1-2; D gene uncertain. With 9 bases removed from V and 0 bases from J, the gap between germline ends came to 11 bases. The CDR3 totals 13 residues. The germline V gene encodes CDR1 MNHNY and CDR2 SVGAGI (reference sequence). CDR3 protein: CASRLGSNYGYTF. In DNA form, the CDR3 reads TGTGCCAGTCGACTGGGATCTAACTATGGCTACACCTTC.

This clonotype was observed a few times. This chain connects TRBV7-9 to TRBJ2-1; 8 bases line up with TRBD2. The germline CDR1 and CDR2 sequences are SEHNR and FQNEAQ (reference sequence). V trimming: 5 bases; J trimming: 8 bases; junction bases outside the gene matches: 11. This CDR3 has 15 amino acids. The CDR3 region has the DNA TGTGCCAGCAGCCAACCCTTAGCGGGAACCTATGAGCAGTTCTTC. Protein product: CASSQPLAGTYEQFF.

This clonotype was seen repeatedly, ten times or more. J is TRBJ2-5 and V is TRBV25-1; D is unresolved. CDR1 and CDR2 (germline): MGHDK, SYGVNS. Between the trimmed V and J ends, which lost 5 bases and 5 bases, there was a span of 3 bases. The CDR3 sequence is 10 residues long. The CDR3 DNA follows: TGTGCCAGCAGTCGCGAGACCCAGTACTTC. Translation: CASSRETQYF.

The V and J genes are TRBV29-1 and TRBJ2-7; 8 bases map to TRBD1. V shed 4 bases and J 3 bases; nucleotides not matched to a gene: 8. This CDR3 spans 14 amino acids. Germline V gene sequence: CDR1 SQVTM, CDR2 ANQGSEA. CDR3 coding DNA: TGCAGCGTTGTTATCGGGACAGGACTCTACGAGCAGTACTTC. It translates to CSVVIGTGLYEQYF.

There are a few counts of this clonotype. V and J are TRBV5-5 and TRBJ2-7; 7 nucleotides match TRBD1. The CDR3 spans 14 residues. From germline, CDR1 is SGHKS and CDR2 YYEKEE (reference sequence). Trimming took 2 bases from V and 3 from J; bases not matched to a gene: 5. The CDR3 bases are TGTGCCAGCAGCTTCCGGGACAGTAACTACGAGCAGTACTTC. Its protein is CASSFRDSNYEQYF.

J is TRBJ2-7 and V is TRBV28, with D possibly called TRBD1 or TRBD2 (6 bases each). V was cut by 1 base and J by 0 bases, with 13 bases left in between. Germline values: CDR1 MDHEN, CDR2 SYDVKM. This CDR3 has 16 residues. CDR3 sequence reads: CASSLSGASASYEQYF. The CDR3 DNA follows: TGTGCCAGCAGTTTATCGGGGGCCTCTGCCTCCTACGAGCAGTACTTC.

This clonotype was recorded many times. The genes are TRBV18 and TRBJ2-3; TRBD2 aligns across 13 bases. The CDR3 spans 17 residues. In germline, CDR1 is KGHSH, CDR2 LQKENI. The trim removed 2 bases at V and 2 bases at J, leaving 4 bases unmatched. The DNA of the CDR3 is TGTGCCAGCTCACCAGGACTAGCGGGGGCCTACACAGATACGCAGTATTTT. This sequence encodes CASSPGLAGAYTDTQYF.

This clonotype was detected many times. This chain uses TRBV27 with TRBJ2-1; unclear D gene. From germline, CDR1 is MNHEY and CDR2 SMNVEV (reference sequence). The CDR3 is made up of 14 amino acids. Trimming removed 2 bases at V and 4 bases at J, with 9 bases between. CDR3 in amino acids: CASSLMVDYNEQFF. In DNA, the CDR3 is TGTGCCAGCAGTTTAATGGTAGATTACAATGAGCAGTTCTTC.

The rearrangement joins TRBV2 to TRBJ2-1, with D possibly being TRBD2 (5 bases). V gave up 5 bases and J gave up 7 bases, with 15 bases separating them. The V gene's germline CDR1 is SNHLY and CDR2 FYNNEI. The CDR3 is 14 amino acids. The CDR3 protein is CASSSEGARNEQFF. DNA for the CDR3: TGTGCCAGCAGTTCTGAGGGAGCTCGGAATGAGCAGTTCTTC. Full variable domain (outside the CDR3, taken from reference TRBV2 and TRBJ2-1): EPEVTQTPSHQVTQMGQEVILRCVPISNHLYFYWYRQILGQKVEFLVSFYNNEISEKSEIFDDQFSVERPDGSNFTLKIRSTKLEDSAMYFCASSSEGARNEQFFGPGTRLTVL.

The rearrangement uses TRBV7-7 and TRBJ2-3, with TRBD2 as a possible D gene (5 bases). Germline lookup yields CDR1 SSHAT and CDR2 FNYEAQ (reference sequence). The CDR3 is 14 residues long. V was pared by 5 bases and J by 3 bases, with 12 bases between. The CDR3 loop reads CASSPGGSTDTQYF. CDR3 nucleotides: TGTGCCAGCAGCCCCGGTGGGAGTACAGATACGCAGTATTTT. Drawing the rest from reference TRBV7-7 and TRBJ2-3, the complete variable domain is GAGVSQSPRYKVTKRGQDVTLRCDPISSHATLYWYQQALGQGPEFLTYFNYEAQPDKSGLPSDRFSAERPEGSISTLTIQRTEQRDSAMYRCASSPGGSTDTQYFGPGTRLTVL.

The gene calls are TRBV5-1 and TRBJ1-1; D perhaps matches TRBD1 (6 bases). The length of the CDR3 is 17 residues. The germline V gene encodes CDR1 SGHRS and CDR2 YFSETQ. The V end lost 0 bases, the J end lost 5 bases, and 20 bases lay between the germline ends. This CDR3 is CASSLVGGSRGPTEAFF. The CDR3 bases are TGCGCCAGCAGCTTGGTCGGCGGGTCCAGGGGCCCTACTGAAGCTTTCTTT.